The T cell receptor (beta chain) under discussion was sequenced for a study of shared clonotypes between healthy human individuals. Study-wide findings and caveats: Generally, naive subsets (rather than memory subsets) showed larger estimated richness.

As regards this clone: Its antigen is undetermined.

Investigators spread the genomic DNA of each subset evenly over several immunoSEQ plates. Assay: immunoSEQ multiplex PCR; the TCRdb copy retains only in-frame clones and omits some. The sample yields a few million clones, 85% to 95% seen once. Sequencing used naive CD4+ T cells sorted from blood. The subset here: CD45RA+ positively selected. The receptor was isolated from a man in his late teens or twenties in good health.

The CDR3 sequence: CASSQGFGPPNEQFF. The CDR3, as DNA: TGTGCCAGCAGCCAAGGGTTTGGCCCACCCAATGAGCAGTTCTTC. The chain recombines TRBV4-2 with TRBJ2-1; D unresolved. Germline CDR1 and CDR2: LGHNA and YNFKEQ. The V gene lost 1 base and the J gene lost 6 bases, with 13 bases spanning the gap. The CDR3 length is 15 residues.